The 15 T cell receptor beta chains in this list originate from one sample, sequenced in a study of blood T cell repertoires in COVID-19 (dated by TCRdb to 2018 to 2021). The protocol used for the library was the immunoSEQ multiplex PCR assay. The table comes from immuneACCESS by way of TCRdb, which keeps in-frame sequences with V and J called. Part of the clones is missing from these tables; in studies checked, under half for an unresolved V gene and the rest for unknown reasons. The sample records under 300,000 clones, 87% of which are singletons. The leading ten clones occupy about 6% of the sample. Sequenced input: PBMCs or T cells enriched from blood (not recorded which). The receptor source for this set is a woman in her twenties or thirties with acute COVID-19.

The J gene is TRBJ1-1, the V gene TRBV28; D gene unclear. V was shortened by 5 bases and J by 4 bases, with 14 bases between the two germline ends. The CDR3 is made up of 14 amino acids. CDR1 and CDR2 from the germline V gene are MDHEN and SYDVKM. The CDR3 bases are TGTGCCAGCAGTCCACAAAAGGAGAGCACTGAAGCTTTCTTT. Its protein product is CASSPQKESTEAFF.

The CDR3 is CASSFAGSGAETQYF. CDR3 bases: TGCGCCAGCAGCTTCGCAGGCAGCGGCGCAGAGACCCAGTACTTC. This chain joins TRBV5-1 and TRBJ2-5, with D perhaps TRBD2 (5 bases). CDR1 and CDR2 from the germline V gene are SGHRS and YFSETQ. V was cut by 2 bases and J by 4 bases, with 15 bases left in between. The CDR3 is 15 residues long.

This clone was counted a single time. This chain connects TRBV20-1 to TRBJ2-2, with D possibly matching TRBD1 (5 bases). The CDR3 covers 14 residues. V was cut by 3 bases and J by 3 bases, with 11 bases left in between. Germline V CDR1 and CDR2: DFQATT, SNEGSKA (reference sequence). The CDR3 bases are TGCAGTGCTAGTTTGGACAAATACACCGGGGAGCTGTTTTTT. It encodes CSASLDKYTGELFF.

The V and J genes are TRBV13 and TRBJ2-7; 9 nucleotides agree with TRBD2. Germline V lookup: CDR1 PRHDT, CDR2 FYEKMQ (reference sequence). This CDR3 spans 19 amino acids. The V and J ends lost 2 bases and 2 bases, in that order; junction bases with no gene match: 16. This CDR3 reads CASSLWSSFASGTTYEQYF. The CDR3 DNA reads TGTGCCAGCAGCTTATGGTCTTCTTTTGCTAGCGGGACCACCTACGAGCAGTACTTC.

The rearrangement joins TRBV9 to TRBJ1-3; no clear D. Germline assignment: CDR1 SGDLS and CDR2 YYNGEE. The CDR3 length is 15 residues. V dropped 3 bases and J dropped 4 bases, with 14 bases sitting between them. The CDR3 region has the DNA TGTGCCAGCAGCGGGCAGGTAACTCTGGGAAACACCATATATTTT. It codes for CASSGQVTLGNTIYF.

This clone was seen a few times. The chain employs TRBV30 and TRBJ1-1; 8 bases map to TRBD1. CDR3 length equals 16 residues. The V gene's germline CDR1 is GTSNPN and CDR2 SVGIG (reference sequence). V lost 0 bases, J lost 4 bases, and 10 bases stayed unmatched. Written as DNA, the CDR3 is TGTGCCTGGAGTGTAGGGACAGGTCATAGGAGCACTGAAGCTTTCTTT. Translated: CAWSVGTGHRSTEAFF.

This chain uses TRBV5-4 with TRBJ2-5; tentatively, D is TRBD2 (6 bases). Looked up from germline, CDR1 is SGHNT and CDR2 is YYREEE (reference sequence). The CDR3 totals 15 residues. Trimming took 4 bases from V and 4 from J, leaving 17 bases between them. CDR3 sequence: CASSLWGGVGETQYF. CDR3 nucleotides: TGTGCCAGCAGCCTTTGGGGCGGGGTGGGAGAGACCCAGTACTTC.

The V gene is TRBV4-2, the J gene TRBJ2-1; 9 bases fit TRBD1. The CDR3 runs to 15 residues. V dropped 3 bases and J dropped 1; count of bases not matched to a gene: 1. The germline CDR1 and CDR2 sequences are LGHNA and YNFKEQ. The CDR3 protein is CASSQTGGSYNEQFF. The CDR3 DNA follows: TGTGCCAGCAGCCAGACAGGGGGATCCTACAATGAGCAGTTCTTC.

The chain employs TRBV24-1 and TRBJ1-4, with 7 bases matching TRBD1. There are 15 residues in the CDR3. CDR1 is KGHDR and CDR2 is SFDVKD in the germline V gene. The V gene end was trimmed by 3 bases and the J gene end by 6 bases; junction bases not matched to a gene: 6. The CDR3 loop reads CATSDGGGADEKLFF. CDR3 nucleotide sequence: TGTGCCACCAGTGATGGAGGGGGCGCCGATGAAAAACTGTTTTTT.

This rearrangement joins TRBV6-5 to TRBJ1-1, with D maybe TRBD1 (5 bases). The CDR3 extends over 14 amino acids. The V end lost 6 bases, the J end lost 5 bases, and 16 bases lay between the germline ends. CDR1 and CDR2 from the germline V gene are MNHEY and SVGAGI. The CDR3 nucleotides are TGTGCCAGCAGGCCCCGGGGGACGAGGACTGAAGCTTTCTTT. This codes for CASRPRGTRTEAFF.

V usage is TRBV21-1 and J usage is TRBJ1-2; the table's D call, TRBD1, has no DNA check behind it. TRBV21-1 is an annotated pseudogene. CDR3 length: 16 residues. This CDR3 is CASSKPGQGIGFGYTF. Here the CDR3 DNA reads TGTGCCAGCAGCAAGCCGGGACAGGGAATCGGATTTGGCTACACCTTC.

The gene calls are TRBV15 and TRBJ2-7, with 12 bases that match TRBD2. V gave up 1 base and J gave up 4 bases; unmatched junction bases: 5. Germline V gene data show CDR1 as LNHNV and CDR2 as YYDKDF (reference sequence). The CDR3 spans 16 residues. CDR3 sequence: CATSRVDTSGRYEQYF. CDR3 nucleotides: TGTGCCACCAGCAGAGTGGACACTAGCGGGAGGTACGAGCAGTACTTC.

The genes are TRBV5-8 and TRBJ2-7; 7 nucleotides align to TRBD1. The V gene end was trimmed by 2 bases and the J gene end by 5 bases; junction bases not matched to a gene: 7. Germline lookup yields CDR1 SGHTS and CDR2 YDEGEE. This CDR3 comprises 14 residues. The CDR3 nucleotides are TGTGCCAGCAGCTTAGACAGGGCGGCCCACGAGCAGTACTTC. Translation: CASSLDRAAHEQYF.

The chain joins TRBV2 to TRBJ1-4; TRBD1 aligns across 7 bases. CDR1 SNHLY and CDR2 FYNNEI come from the germline V gene. J lost 4 bases, V lost 4 bases, and 6 bases had no gene match. The CDR3 loop spans 15 amino acids. In DNA, the CDR3 is TGTGCCAGCAGTGTTGGGACAGCGATTAATGAAAAACTGTTTTTT. This sequence encodes CASSVGTAINEKLFF.

J is TRBJ2-7 and V is TRBV11-2, with TRBD1 identical over 9 bases. This CDR3 spans 15 amino acids. Germline assignment: CDR1 SGHAT and CDR2 FQNNGV. V was clipped by 3 bases and J by 5 bases; unmatched bases: 8. The CDR3 DNA reads TGTGCCAGCAGCTTCCGGGACAGGGTCGCCCACGAGCAGTACTTC. Its translation is CASSFRDRVAHEQYF.